This T cell receptor beta chain appears in the sequencing data of a study of cytomegalovirus exposure and HLA in healthy donors. The CDR3 totals 19 residues. The V segment lost 5 bases and the J segment 1 base; nucleotides outside the gene matches: 11. Looked up from germline, CDR1 is SGHVS and CDR2 is FQNEAQ. Only a few counts were recorded for this clone. In nominal health when sampled, donors likely had unrecorded immune exposures nonetheless. PCR used 60 Vbeta primers and 13 Jbeta primers. The repertoire was sequenced with immunoSEQ multiplex PCR; TCRdb's copy has only in-frame clones and lacks some. Among about 110,000 clones listed, 76% were seen once.

Input material: PBMCs. The origin of this receptor is a man aged 25 to 40 in good health and CMV-seropositive. The rearrangement uses TRBV7-8 and TRBJ2-6; TRBD2 agrees at 10 bases. The CDR3: CASSPGAGGKLSGANVLTF. For the CDR3, the DNA is TGTGCCAGCAGCCCAGGAGCGGGGGGGAAATTATCTGGGGCCAACGTCCTGACTTTC.